A single sample is the source of the 9 T cell receptor beta chains below, sequenced in a study of CD8 T cells in Susac syndrome. Reverse transcription of about 0.45 to 1 ug RNA was performed with random hexamers. TCRdb reprocessed the immunoSEQ multiplex PCR reads with MiXCR, giving one entry per CDR3 protein. The sample has under 85,000 distinct CDR3 sequences, about 94% seen once. The sequenced material came from CD8+ T cells from PBMCs. The receptor source for this set is a human donor with multiple sclerosis.

The chain joins TRBV15 to TRBJ1-1; a possible D gene is TRBD1 (6 bases). The V end lost 3 bases, the J end lost 5 bases, and 13 bases lay between the germline ends. Germline V gives CDR1 LNHNV, CDR2 YYDKDF (reference sequence). This CDR3 spans 14 amino acids. The CDR3 spells CATSSPTGLTEAFF. The DNA for the CDR3 is TGTGCCACCAGCAGCCCGACAGGTTTGACTGAAGCTTTCTTT.

The genes are TRBV2 and TRBJ2-7; the match to TRBD1 covers 8 bases. The germline gives CDR1 SNHLY, CDR2 FYNNEI. V was pared by 7 bases and J by 0 bases, with 5 bases of the junction left unmatched. The CDR3 runs to 14 residues. CDR3 DNA: TGTGCCAGCACTAGGGACAGGAGCTCCTACGAGCAGTACTTC. Protein: CASTRDRSSYEQYF.

The gene calls are TRBV12-3 or TRBV12-4 and TRBJ2-7; 7 bases line up with TRBD2. The CDR3 loop spans 16 amino acids. Trimming removed 4 bases from V and 3 bases from J; junction bases left unmatched: 12. CDR3 coding DNA: TGTGCCAGCAGTTCCACGGAGCGGGGCTATAACTACGAGCAGTACTTC. Translation gives CASSSTERGYNYEQYF.

The rearrangement uses TRBV7-9 and TRBJ2-7; D is uncertain. Germline V gene lookup returns CDR1 SEHNR and CDR2 FQNEAQ (reference sequence). The CDR3 is 13 amino acids. Deletions cut 8 bases from V and 0 bases from J, with 11 bases between. CDR3 coding DNA: TGTGCCAGCCTCCCTGTGAGCTCCTACGAGCAGTACTTC. Its translation is CASLPVSSYEQYF. Full variable domain (remainder filled in from reference TRBV7-9 and TRBJ2-7): DTGVSQNPRHKITKRGQNVTFRCDPISEHNRLYWYRQTLGQGPEFLTYFQNEAQLEKSRLLSDRFSAERPKGSFSTLEIQRTEQGDSAMYLCASLPVSSYEQYFGPGTRLTVT.

The rearrangement links TRBV14 to TRBJ1-1; D is undetermined. CDR3 length: 14 amino acids. Germline V gene data show CDR1 as SGHDN and CDR2 as FVKESK. V was cut by 0 bases and J by 1 base, with 6 bases left in between. In nucleotides, the CDR3 is TGTGCCAGCAGCCAAGATTTCTCGAACACTGAAGCTTTCTTT. Residues: CASSQDFSNTEAFF.

This chain links TRBV27 with TRBJ2-3, with TRBD2 identical over 8 bases. V dropped 5 bases and J dropped 4; count of bases not matched to a gene: 5. Germline CDR1 MNHEY, CDR2 SMNVEV (reference sequence). The CDR3 totals 14 residues. For the CDR3, the DNA is TGTGCCAGCAGTGATAGCGGGGTTCCAGATACGCAGTATTTT. Translating gives CASSDSGVPDTQYF.

This rearrangement joins TRBV2 to TRBJ2-7; D is uncertain. The CDR3 covers 13 residues. The germline V and J ends were trimmed by 1 base and 5 bases, with 9 bases remaining between them. Germline CDR1 SNHLY, CDR2 FYNNEI. Here the CDR3 reads CASSEGTGHEQYF. The CDR3 DNA reads as TGTGCCAGCAGTGAAGGGACCGGCCACGAGCAGTACTTC.

The V and J genes are TRBV9 and TRBJ2-7; 7 nucleotides line up with TRBD2. The CDR3 spans 14 residues. Looked up from germline, CDR1 is SGDLS and CDR2 is YYNGEE. V dropped 2 bases and J dropped 2; count of bases not matched to a gene: 4. CDR3 DNA: TGTGCCAGCAGCGTCCTAGCGGAGACCTACGAGCAGTACTTC. Encoded protein: CASSVLAETYEQYF.

CDR3 protein: CASSLGRTTGELFF. The CDR3 nucleotides read TGTGCCAGCAGTTTGGGTCGAACCACCGGGGAGCTGTTTTTT. The genes are TRBV28 and TRBJ2-2; D unclear. Per the germline V gene, CDR1 is MDHEN and CDR2 is SYDVKM. The CDR3 sequence is 14 residues long. Deletions cut 3 bases from V and 4 bases from J, with 9 bases between.